This TCR beta chain originates from a study of blood T cell repertoires in COVID-19. Overall study: Some COVID-19 samples were acute and others convalescent; all came from the United States, Italy and Spain. PBMCs, B-cell-depleted T cells, or T cells provided the cDNA or gDNA that made up the material.

Germline lookup yields CDR1 GTSNPN and CDR2 SVGIG (reference sequence). V trimming: 3 bases; J trimming: 7 bases; junction bases outside the gene matches: 6. This CDR3 has 13 residues. Original processing notes: Nucleated cell counts were estimated from reference gene primer amplification. Profiling relied on immunoSEQ multiplex PCR, and the TCRdb table lists in-frame clones only, not all of them. V and J calls and clone size are copied from that table; D and trimming were computed from the DNA. This table holds 85,000 to 130,000 clones, approximately 84% found once. The chain recombines TRBV30 with TRBJ1-2, with 9 bases that match TRBD1. This clonotype was sampled from a man aged 60 to 75 with acute or convalescent COVID-19. The specimen sequenced was peripheral blood. The chain's CDR3 is CAWSGDRAAGYTF. The CDR3 bases are TGTGCCTGGAGCGGGGACAGGGCTGCTGGCTACACCTTC.